The rows below give T cell receptor beta chains drawn from one sample of a study of cytomegalovirus exposure and HLA in healthy donors. This table comes from immunoSEQ multiplex PCR, and its TCRdb copy is limited to in-frame clones, with some not included. The sample consists of approximately 160,000 clones, around 72% of them appearing once. The specimen was PBMCs. Receptors originate from a man between 45 and 60 years old in good health and CMV-seronegative. Both conserved end residues are part of each CDR3. D genes are given only for firm matches. Size is stated for part of the rows, as once, few or many counts, or as a class when the clone is expanded.

CDR3 protein	CDR3 DNA	V gene	clone size	J gene	D gene
CASSGGQLSSYEQYF	TGTGCCAGCAGTGGGGGACAGCTCAGCTCCTACGAGCAGTACTTC	TRBV6-6	NA	TRBJ2-7	TRBD1
CASSSGAWNTEAFF	TGTGCCAGCAGCTCAGGTGCCTGGAACACTGAAGCTTTCTTT	TRBV7-9	NA	TRBJ1-1	NA
CATSRWGQGAMSTEAFF	TGTGCCACCAGCAGATGGGGTCAGGGGGCAATGAGCACTGAAGCTTTCTTT	TRBV15	NA	TRBJ1-1	TRBD1
CASSLGGGLNTEAFF	TGTGCCAGCAGCTTAGGGGGGGGGCTCAACACTGAAGCTTTCTTT	TRBV11-2	NA	TRBJ1-1	NA
CASSLKFMDSYSGNTIYF	TGTGCCAGCAGCTTGAAATTCATGGACAGTTACTCTGGAAACACCATATATTTT	TRBV7-8	once	TRBJ1-3	NA
CASSHDRDGGYTF	TGTGCCAGCTCACACGACAGGGATGGGGGCTACACCTTC	TRBV18	NA	TRBJ1-2	TRBD1
CASSLGPAGVNEKLFF	TGTGCCAGCAGCTTGGGGCCAGCGGGGGTTAATGAAAAACTGTTTTTT	TRBV5-6	once	TRBJ1-4	NA
CASSTDRGSNQPQHF	TGTGCCAGCAGTACTGACAGGGGTTCCAATCAGCCCCAGCATTTT	TRBV6-5	few	TRBJ1-5	TRBD1
CSVLSRQRSYEQYF	TGCAGCGTCTTAAGCCGGCAGCGTTCCTACGAGCAGTACTTC	TRBV29-1	NA	TRBJ2-7	NA
CASSSAGGGETQYF	TGTGCCAGCAGCTCAGCAGGGGGCGGGGAGACCCAGTACTTC	TRBV7-9	few	TRBJ2-5	TRBD1
CASSWSGTGGNEQFF	TGCGCCAGCAGCTGGTCCGGGACAGGGGGCAATGAGCAGTTCTTC	TRBV4-1	NA	TRBJ2-1	TRBD1
CASSPQTATEAFF	TGTGCCAGCTCACCACAAACAGCCACTGAAGCTTTCTTT	TRBV18	NA	TRBJ1-1	NA
CASSYRKGINTEAFF	TGTGCCAGCAGTTACCGTAAGGGGATAAACACTGAAGCTTTCTTT	TRBV6-5	few	TRBJ1-1	NA
CASSFTRDSYNEQFF	TGTGCCAGCTCCTTCACTAGAGACTCCTACAATGAGCAGTTCTTC	TRBV18	NA	TRBJ2-1	NA
CASSDLRAGVRANNEQFF	TGTGCCAGCAGTGATCTCCGGGCGGGTGTGAGGGCGAACAATGAGCAGTTCTTC	TRBV6-1	few	TRBJ2-1	NA
CASSPSSLAIGELFF	TGTGCCAGCAGCCCCTCGTCCCTCGCTATTGGGGAGCTGTTTTTT	TRBV7-3	few	TRBJ2-2	NA
CSSSSRQGGAFF	TGTTCCAGCAGCTCTAGACAGGGGGGTGCTTTCTTT	TRBV7-9	NA	TRBJ1-1	TRBD1
CAISEVGQGQKSSYEQYF	TGTGCCATCAGTGAGGTAGGGCAGGGACAAAAAAGCTCCTACGAGCAGTACTTC	TRBV10-3	NA	TRBJ2-7	NA
CASTLWSTFSYEQYF	TGTGCCAGCACCCTTTGGAGTACATTCTCCTACGAGCAGTACTTC	TRBV5-6	few	TRBJ2-7	NA
CASSLRRGPEAFF	TGTGCCAGCAGCTTGAGGAGGGGTCCAGAAGCTTTCTTT	TRBV5-6	NA	TRBJ1-1	NA
CASSLLGGGETQYF	TGTGCCAGCAGCTTGTTGGGGGGAGGGGAGACCCAGTACTTC	TRBV5-4	NA	TRBJ2-5	TRBD2
CASSGHGWVQQYF	TGTGCCAGCAGCGGACACGGCTGGGTCCAGCAGTATTTT	TRBV9	NA	TRBJ2-3	NA